This T cell receptor (beta chain) comes out of a study of T-cell reconstitution after alpha-beta-depleted transplantation in children (dated by TCRdb to about 2016). Regarding the research as a whole: T-cell immune reconstitution after TCRalphabeta/CD19-depleted allogeneic hematopoietic cell transplantation in children was quantitatively tracked in the study by means of TCR repertoire profiling. What the study reported, not specific to this receptor: The apparently early recovery of alphabetaT-cell counts about two months after transplant reportedly depended on only several hundred rapidly expanded clones that came from non-depleted graft cells. Over the following months the frequencies of hyperexpanded clones went down, and after one year T-cell counts and TCRbeta diversity were mostly credited to newly produced T cells. The high TCRbeta diversity at day 60 in some patients was ascribed to recipient T cells and intrathymic progenitors that had survived conditioning.

According to the study, the label for this sample's treatment or condition signals: allogeneic hematopoietic cell transplantation with graft depleted of TCRalphabeta T cells and CD19 B cells. The children who served as transplant recipients had been given grafts of TCRalphabeta/CD19-depleted allogeneic hematopoietic cells. The library was prepared using PCR. Sequencing instrument: Illumina HiSeq 2500. To normalize quantification of the TCRbeta repertoire, the TCR libraries were built with molecular barcoding that relied on unique molecular identifiers. The raw public data were reprocessed by TCRdb itself: fastp quality trimming at Q25, MiXCR clonotype calling, in-frame beta chains only. One record per CDR3 amino acid sequence lists the most common genes and DNA. The sample includes about 200,000 distinct CDR3 sequences, with approximately 15% observed a single time. Clones ranked in the top ten supply about two fifths of the sample.

From a lookup of the germline V gene (reference sequence), CDR1 and CDR2 are SGHKS and YYEKEE. Compared with germline, V lacks 3 bases and J lacks 7 bases; bases without a gene match: 18. From the cysteine through the phenylalanine, the CDR3 covers 18 amino acids. The CDR3 DNA has 54 bases and is translated from base 1. This clonotype was detected a few times. The clone's antigen remains unknown. The sample holds no much larger clone one base away, and base qualities are not on file. The clonotype was recovered from a male patient under 10 years old who had a stem cell transplant for acute lymphoblastic leukemia, so the T cells may come from the graft donor. The rearrangement combines TRBV5-5 with TRBJ1-2, with 10 bases in between that match TRBD1. This sample comprised PBMCs, mostly from graft donor cells, obtained 360 days after TCRalphabeta/CD19-depleted stem cell transplant. The bases read TGTGCCAGCAGCTCCGATATCCTGACAGGGGGCGCTTCAAGTGGCTACACCTTC. Its product reads: CASSSDILTGGASSGYTF.